Listed here are 7 T cell receptor beta chains from one sample, sequenced in a study of blood T cell repertoires in COVID-19. This table comes from immunoSEQ multiplex PCR, and its TCRdb copy is limited to in-frame clones, with some not included. The sample has tens of thousands of clones, 89% seen once. Input material: peripheral blood. These receptors all stem from a woman in her seventies with acute or convalescent COVID-19.

The chain links TRBV5-1 to TRBJ1-2; 9 nucleotides align to TRBD1. The CDR3 has 14 amino acids. The V and J ends lost 2 bases and 10 bases, in that order; junction bases with no gene match: 9. Germline CDR1 SGHRS, CDR2 YFSETQ. CDR3: CASSLIMGQGLYTF. CDR3 coding DNA: TGCGCCAGCAGCTTAATTATGGGACAGGGACTCTACACCTTC.

This rearrangement joins TRBV19 to TRBJ1-1; 7 nucleotides line up with TRBD1. Germline CDR1 and CDR2: LNHDA and SQIVND (reference sequence). The CDR3 is 16 residues long. Trimming cost V 4 bases and J 4 bases; bases outside gene matches: 12. CDR3 amino acids: CASSKEGALLSTEAFF. In DNA form, the CDR3 reads TGTGCCAGTAGTAAAGAGGGGGCGCTTCTAAGCACTGAAGCTTTCTTT.

J is TRBJ2-1 and V is TRBV7-9, with 7 bases matching TRBD1. V dropped 5 bases and J dropped 7; count of bases not matched to a gene: 2. Per germline, CDR1 SEHNR and CDR2 FQNEAQ (reference sequence). The CDR3 consists of 12 residues. CDR3 coding DNA: TGTGCCAGCAGCCGACAGGGAAATGAGCAGTTCTTC. Protein: CASSRQGNEQFF. Together with reference TRBV7-9 and TRBJ2-1, the CDR3 gives the full variable domain: DTGVSQNPRHKITKRGQNVTFRCDPISEHNRLYWYRQTLGQGPEFLTYFQNEAQLEKSRLLSDRFSAERPKGSFSTLEIQRTEQGDSAMYLCASSRQGNEQFFGPGTRLTVL.

The chain employs TRBV25-1 and TRBJ1-1, with TRBD1 matching 7 bases. The V and J ends lost 7 bases and 6 bases, in that order; junction bases with no gene match: 5. Germline assignment: CDR1 MGHDK and CDR2 SYGVNS. The CDR3 is 12 residues long. As DNA, the CDR3 is TGTGCCAGCAAGGGGACAGTAGCTGAAGCTTTCTTT. Residues: CASKGTVAEAFF.

This sequence joins TRBV3-1 (or the pseudogene TRBV3-2) and TRBJ2-2; tentative D call: TRBD2 (6 bases). Germline values: CDR1 LGHDT, CDR2 YNNKEL (reference sequence). The V and J ends lost 0 bases and 5 bases respectively, with 16 bases between them. The length of the CDR3 is 17 residues. Here the CDR3 DNA reads TGTGCCAGCAGCCAAGAGGTTGGCGGGACGGGGACCGGGGAGCTGTTTTTT. It is translated as CASSQEVGGTGTGELFF.

V and J are TRBV29-1 and TRBJ1-1; 7 positions agree with TRBD1. The CDR3 is 13 residues long. CDR1 and CDR2 (germline): SQVTM, ANQGSEA. The ends lost 5 bases at V and 11 bases at J; junction bases unmatched: 14. The CDR3 DNA reads TGCAGCGTTCAAACTTCCGACAGGGAACGGGCTTTCTTT. It is translated as CSVQTSDRERAFF.

The chain is built from TRBV2 and TRBJ1-5; 9 nucleotides line up with TRBD1. With 5 bases clipped from V and 1 base from J, the junction kept 3 bases outside the gene matches. The CDR3 runs to 15 residues. CDR1 is SNHLY, CDR2 FYNNEI, per germline. The DNA of the CDR3 is TGTGCCAGCAGTAGACAGGGGGGAAGCAATCAGCCCCAGCATTTT. Encoded protein: CASSRQGGSNQPQHF.